Included here is one T cell receptor (beta chain) sequence, with context. Its antigen is not identified. The V end lost 1 base, the J end lost 7 bases, and 14 bases lay between the germline ends. CDR1 and CDR2 from the germline V gene are LNHDA and SQIVND (reference sequence). The length of the CDR3 is 15 residues. This entry comes from a study of identifying expanded T cells in peripheral blood. No infections or other immune events were documented during collection. Assay used: immunoSEQ multiplex PCR; TCRdb lists only in-frame clones, some missing. This sample carries around 100,000 clones, approximately 88% of them seen once, and the ten largest clones take 13% to 15%. Study-wide points: Variance in clone template counts between approximately two-week samples significantly increased with total template count across all healthy donors. Over about two and four weeks, about 16 and 19 clones changed, versus around 1.3 between replicates.

Sequenced material: blood. The rearrangement links TRBV19 to TRBJ1-5, with a possible D match to TRBD1 (6 bases). This TCR was recovered from a person aged 18-69 years in good health. CDR3 nucleotide sequence: TGTGCCAGTAGTATAGTGAGAATAAGGGGGCAGCCCCAGCATTTT. It specifies CASSIVRIRGQPQHF.